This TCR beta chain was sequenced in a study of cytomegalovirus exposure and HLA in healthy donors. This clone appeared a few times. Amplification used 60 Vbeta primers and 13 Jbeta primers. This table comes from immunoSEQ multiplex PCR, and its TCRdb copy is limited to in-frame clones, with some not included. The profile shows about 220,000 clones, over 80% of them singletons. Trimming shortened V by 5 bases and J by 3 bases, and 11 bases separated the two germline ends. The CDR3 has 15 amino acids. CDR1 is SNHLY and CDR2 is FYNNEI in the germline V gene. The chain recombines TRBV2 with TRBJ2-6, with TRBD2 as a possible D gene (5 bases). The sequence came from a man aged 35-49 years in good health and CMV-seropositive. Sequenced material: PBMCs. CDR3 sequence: CASSSGRGGANVLTF. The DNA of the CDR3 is TGTGCCAGCAGTTCGGGCCGGGGTGGGGCCAACGTCCTGACTTTC.